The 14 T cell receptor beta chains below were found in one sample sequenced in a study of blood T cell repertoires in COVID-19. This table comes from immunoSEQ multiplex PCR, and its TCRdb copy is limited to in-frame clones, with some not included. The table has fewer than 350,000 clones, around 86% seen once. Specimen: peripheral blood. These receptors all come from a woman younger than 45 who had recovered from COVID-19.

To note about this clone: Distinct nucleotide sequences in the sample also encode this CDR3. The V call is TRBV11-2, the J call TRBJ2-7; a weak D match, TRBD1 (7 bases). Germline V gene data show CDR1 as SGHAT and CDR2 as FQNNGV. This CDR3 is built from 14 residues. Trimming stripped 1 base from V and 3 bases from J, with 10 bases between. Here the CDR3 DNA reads TGTGCCAGCAGCTTAGGACAGGGAGGCTACGAGCAGTACTTC. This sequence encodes CASSLGQGGYEQYF.

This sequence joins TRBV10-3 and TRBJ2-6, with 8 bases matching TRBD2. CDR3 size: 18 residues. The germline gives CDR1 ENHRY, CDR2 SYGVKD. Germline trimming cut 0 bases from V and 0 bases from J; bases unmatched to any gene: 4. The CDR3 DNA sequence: TGTGCCATCAGTGAGTCGGAGCGGGAGCTCTCTGGGGCCAACGTCCTGACTTTC. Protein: CAISESERELSGANVLTF.

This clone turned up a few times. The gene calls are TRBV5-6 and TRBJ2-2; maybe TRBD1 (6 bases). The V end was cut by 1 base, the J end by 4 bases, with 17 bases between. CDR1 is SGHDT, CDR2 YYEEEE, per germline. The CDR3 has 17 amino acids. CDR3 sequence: CASSLSTGLLSTGELFF. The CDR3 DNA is TGTGCCAGCAGCTTGAGTACAGGGCTTCTCAGCACCGGGGAGCTGTTTTTT.

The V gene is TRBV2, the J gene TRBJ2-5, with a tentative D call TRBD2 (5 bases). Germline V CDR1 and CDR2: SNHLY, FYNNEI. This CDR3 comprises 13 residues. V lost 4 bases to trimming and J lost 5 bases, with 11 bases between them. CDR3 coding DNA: TGTGCCAGCAGTGCGCGGGCCCGGGAGACCCAGTACTTC. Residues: CASSARARETQYF.

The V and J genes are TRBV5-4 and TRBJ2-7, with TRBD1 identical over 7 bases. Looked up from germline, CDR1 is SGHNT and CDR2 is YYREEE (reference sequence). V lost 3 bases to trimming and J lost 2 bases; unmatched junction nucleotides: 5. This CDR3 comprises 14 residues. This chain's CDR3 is CASSYDGTAYEQYF. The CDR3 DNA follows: TGTGCCAGCAGCTATGACGGGACAGCCTACGAGCAGTACTTC. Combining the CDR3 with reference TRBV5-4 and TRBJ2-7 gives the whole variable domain ETGVTQSPTHLIKTRGQQVTLRCSSQSGHNTVSWYQQALGQGPQFIFQYYREEENGRGNFPPRFSGLQFPNYSSELNVNALELDDSALYLCASSYDGTAYEQYFGPGTRLTVT.

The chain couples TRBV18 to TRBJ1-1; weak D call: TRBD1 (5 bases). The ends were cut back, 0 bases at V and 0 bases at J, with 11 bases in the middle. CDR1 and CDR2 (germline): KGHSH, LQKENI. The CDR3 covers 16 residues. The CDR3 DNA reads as TGTGCCAGCTCACCACCGGGTTTCAGGGTGAACACTGAAGCTTTCTTT. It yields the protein CASSPPGFRVNTEAFF.

The CDR3 sequence is CASSLGQGFRSPLHF. The CDR3 coding sequence is TGTGCCAGCAGCTTGGGACAGGGGTTTCGCTCACCCCTCCACTTT. This sequence joins TRBV5-8 and TRBJ1-6, with 8 bases aligning to TRBD1. The CDR3 is made up of 15 amino acids. Unmatched junction bases numbered 6, after V lost 0 bases and J lost 10 bases. Germline V CDR1 and CDR2: SGHTS, YDEGEE.

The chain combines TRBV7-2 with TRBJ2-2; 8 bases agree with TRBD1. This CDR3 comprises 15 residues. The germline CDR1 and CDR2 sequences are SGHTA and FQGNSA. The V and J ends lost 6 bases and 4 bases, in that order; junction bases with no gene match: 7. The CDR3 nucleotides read TGTGCCAGCAGGCGAGACAGGGGTAGCACCGGGGAGCTGTTTTTT. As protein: CASRRDRGSTGELFF.

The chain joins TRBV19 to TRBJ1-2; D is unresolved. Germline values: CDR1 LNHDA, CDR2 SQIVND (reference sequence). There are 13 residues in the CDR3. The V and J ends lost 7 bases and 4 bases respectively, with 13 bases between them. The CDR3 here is CASTPSRFYGYTF. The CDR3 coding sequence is TGTGCCAGTACTCCATCCCGGTTCTATGGCTACACCTTC.

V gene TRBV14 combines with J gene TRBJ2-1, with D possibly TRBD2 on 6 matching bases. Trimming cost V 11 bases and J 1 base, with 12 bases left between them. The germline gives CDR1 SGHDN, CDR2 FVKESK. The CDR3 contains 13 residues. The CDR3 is CACNGGSYNEQFF. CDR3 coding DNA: TGTGCCTGCAATGGAGGGTCCTACAATGAGCAGTTCTTC. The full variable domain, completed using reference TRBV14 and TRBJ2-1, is EAGVTQFPSHSVIEKGQTVTLRCDPISGHDNLYWYRRVMGKEIKFLLHFVKESKQDESGMPNNRFLAERTGGTYSTLKVQPAELEDSGVYFCACNGGSYNEQFFGPGTRLTVL.

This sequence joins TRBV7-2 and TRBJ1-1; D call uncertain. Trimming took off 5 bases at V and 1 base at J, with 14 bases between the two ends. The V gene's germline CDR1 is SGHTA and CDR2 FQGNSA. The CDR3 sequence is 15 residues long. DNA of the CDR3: TGTGCCAGCAGCACCTACCCCGGTTCGAACACTGAAGCTTTCTTT. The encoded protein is CASSTYPGSNTEAFF.

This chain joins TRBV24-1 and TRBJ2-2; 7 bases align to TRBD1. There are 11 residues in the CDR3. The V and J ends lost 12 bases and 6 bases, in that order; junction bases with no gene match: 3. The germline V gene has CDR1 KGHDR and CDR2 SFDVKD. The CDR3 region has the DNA TGTGCCTCGCAGGGGGCCGGGGAGCTGTTTTTT. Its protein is CASQGAGELFF.

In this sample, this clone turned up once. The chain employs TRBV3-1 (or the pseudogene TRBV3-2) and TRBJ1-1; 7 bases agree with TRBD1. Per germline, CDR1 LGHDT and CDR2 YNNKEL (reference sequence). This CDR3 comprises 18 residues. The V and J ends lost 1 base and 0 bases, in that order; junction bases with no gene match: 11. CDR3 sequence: CASSQVTFGDSLNTEAFF. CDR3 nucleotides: TGTGCCAGCAGCCAAGTCACATTCGGGGACAGTTTGAACACTGAAGCTTTCTTT.

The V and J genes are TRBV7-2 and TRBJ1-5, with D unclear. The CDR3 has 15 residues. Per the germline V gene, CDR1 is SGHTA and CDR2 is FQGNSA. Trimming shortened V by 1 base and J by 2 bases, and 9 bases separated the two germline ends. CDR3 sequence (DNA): TGTGCCAGCAGCTTAGAGTGGCAGGGCAATCAGCCCCAGCATTTT. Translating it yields CASSLEWQGNQPQHF. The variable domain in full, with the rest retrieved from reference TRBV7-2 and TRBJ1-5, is GAGVSQSPSNKVTEKGKDVELRCDPISGHTALYWYRQSLGQGLEFLIYFQGNSAPDKSGLPSDRFSAERTGGSVSTLTIQRTQQEDSAVYLCASSLEWQGNQPQHFGDGTRLSIL.